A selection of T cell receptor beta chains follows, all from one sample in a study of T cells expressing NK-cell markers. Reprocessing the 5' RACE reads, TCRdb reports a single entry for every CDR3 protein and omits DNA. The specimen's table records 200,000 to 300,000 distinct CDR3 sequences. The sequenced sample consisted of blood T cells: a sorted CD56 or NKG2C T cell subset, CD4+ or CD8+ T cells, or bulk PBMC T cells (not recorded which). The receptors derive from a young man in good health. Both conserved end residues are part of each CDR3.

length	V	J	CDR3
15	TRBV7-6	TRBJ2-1	CASTPAYSGVNEQFF
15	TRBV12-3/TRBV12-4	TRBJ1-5	CASSLRGIGRQPQHF
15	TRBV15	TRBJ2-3	CATSFGKRTTDTQYF
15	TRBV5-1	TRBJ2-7	CASSPRGASSYEQYF
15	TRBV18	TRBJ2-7	CASSPGVGASYEQYF
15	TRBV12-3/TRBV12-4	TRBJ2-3	CASTLGTGKTDTQYF
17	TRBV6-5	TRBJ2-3	CASSYSRGSLSTDTQYF
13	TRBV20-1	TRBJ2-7	CSADDRRNYEQYF
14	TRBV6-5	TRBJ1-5	CASRRGDGNQPQHF
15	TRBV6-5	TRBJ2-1	CASSYVLGGLGPQFF
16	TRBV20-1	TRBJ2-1	CSAQRTSGSVYNEQFF
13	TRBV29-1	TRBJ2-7	CSVDGGSSYEQYF
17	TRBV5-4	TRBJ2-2	CASSLDPLRTNTGELFF
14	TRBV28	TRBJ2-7	CASSLQTTSYEQYF
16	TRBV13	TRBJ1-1	CASSLFSIRTVHEAFF
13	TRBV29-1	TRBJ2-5	CSVETTVGETQYF
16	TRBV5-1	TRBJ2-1	CASSNGLAGGVGEQFF
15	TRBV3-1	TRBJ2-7	CASSRRTSGAYEQYF
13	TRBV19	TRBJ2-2	CAAPGLNTGELFF
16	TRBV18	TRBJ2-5	CASSPPSSRAAETQYF
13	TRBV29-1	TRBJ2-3	CSVDGRTGDTQYF
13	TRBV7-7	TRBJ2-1	CASSLVSRTEQFF
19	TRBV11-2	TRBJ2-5	CASSYFSLRGRYGQETQYF
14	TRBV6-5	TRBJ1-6	CASSYGTGGLALHF
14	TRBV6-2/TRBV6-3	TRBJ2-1	CASSPYGRGNEQFF
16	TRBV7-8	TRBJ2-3	CASSPLWREGPVTQYF
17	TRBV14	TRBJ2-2	CASSPWTGRGNTGELFF
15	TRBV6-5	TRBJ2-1	CASSYSGRRYSKQFF
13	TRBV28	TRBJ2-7	CASRVRTSYEQYF
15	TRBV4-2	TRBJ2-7	CASSQATSGTYEQYF
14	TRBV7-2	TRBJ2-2	CASSVATSGGELFF
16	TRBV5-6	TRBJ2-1	CASSFFGQGSYNEQFF
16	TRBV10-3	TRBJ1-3	CAISATGGGSGNTIYF
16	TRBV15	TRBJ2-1	CATSIIAGPLSREQFF
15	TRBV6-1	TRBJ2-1	CASKIQGGSYNEQFF
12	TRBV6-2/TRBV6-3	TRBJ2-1	CASSPTAPEQFF
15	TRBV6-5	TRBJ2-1	CASSWARSSYNEQFF
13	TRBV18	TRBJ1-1	CASRPSGHTEAFF
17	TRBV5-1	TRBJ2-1	CASSPTKRPSSYNEQFF
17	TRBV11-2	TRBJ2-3	CASSQAPQGSGTDTQYF
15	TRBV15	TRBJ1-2	CATSRDLDSVHGYTF
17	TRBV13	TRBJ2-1	CASSLIGGRGSYNEQFF
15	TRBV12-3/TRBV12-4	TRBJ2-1	CASSLVGGGQHEQFF
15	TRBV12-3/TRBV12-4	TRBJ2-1	CASSSREGADNEQFF
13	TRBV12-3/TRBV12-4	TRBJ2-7	CASSFLVGYEQYF
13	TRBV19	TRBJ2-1	CASSPDSGNEQFF
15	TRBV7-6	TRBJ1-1	CASSLRGLMNTEAFF
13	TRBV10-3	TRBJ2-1	CAISRDRDNEQFF
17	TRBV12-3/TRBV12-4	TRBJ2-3	CASSQDSTGRSTDTQYF
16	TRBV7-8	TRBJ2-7	CASSFGTSGGPYEQYF
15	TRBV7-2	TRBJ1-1	CASSGRTDLSREAFF
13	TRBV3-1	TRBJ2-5	CASLSGRGGTQYF
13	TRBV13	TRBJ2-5	CASSLGQRETQYF
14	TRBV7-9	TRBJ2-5	CASSLRGRKETQYF